A selection of T cell receptor beta chains follows, all from one sample in a study of beta chain features in type 1 diabetes. The repertoire was sequenced with immunoSEQ multiplex PCR; TCRdb's copy has only in-frame clones and lacks some. Of approximately 40,000 clones listed, approximately 48% are singletons. Sequenced material: stem cell memory CD4+ T cells from blood. These receptors all come from a young woman in good health. Each CDR3 is given with its conserved first and last residue. Fields, in order: CDR3 length, clone size, D gene, J gene, V gene, CDR3 protein, CDR3 DNA. A D gene is named only where the DNA matches it firmly. Where a row states a size, it is once, few, many or the class of an expanded clone; other rows omit it.

length: 15
size: -
D: TRBD2
J: TRBJ2-1
V: TRBV7-2
CDR3: CASSTGTSGSTEQFF
DNA: TGTGCCAGCAGCACCGGGACTAGCGGGAGTACTGAGCAGTTCTTC

length: 13
size: few
D: -
J: TRBJ2-5
V: TRBV6-5
CDR3: CASSYPGKETQYF
DNA: TGTGCCAGCAGTTACCCGGGGAAGGAGACCCAGTACTTC

length: 16
size: few
D: TRBD2
J: TRBJ2-2
V: TRBV5-4
CDR3: CASSLSLAGNTGELFF
DNA: TGTGCCAGCAGCTTGTCGCTAGCGGGGAACACCGGGGAGCTGTTTTTT

length: 17
size: -
D: -
J: TRBJ2-3
V: TRBV4-1
CDR3: CASSQDRAGRSTDTQYF
DNA: TGCGCCAGCAGCCAAGATCGTGCGGGCCGCAGCACAGATACGCAGTATTTT

length: 12
size: -
D: TRBD1
J: TRBJ2-4
V: TRBV4-2
CDR3: CASSDRDSKQYF
DNA: TGTGCCAGCAGCGACCGGGACAGCAAACAGTACTTC

length: 15
size: -
D: -
J: TRBJ1-1
V: TRBV28
CDR3: CASSPAGGADTEAFF
DNA: TGTGCCAGCAGCCCCGCGGGCGGGGCAGACACTGAAGCTTTCTTT

length: 14
size: -
D: -
J: TRBJ1-1
V: TRBV9
CDR3: CASSVDPGDTEAFF
DNA: TGTGCCAGCAGCGTAGATCCGGGGGACACTGAAGCTTTCTTT

length: 16
size: once
D: TRBD2
J: TRBJ2-1
V: TRBV6-4
CDR3: CASSDSSGGGYNEQFF
DNA: TGTGCCAGCAGTGACTCGTCGGGAGGAGGGTACAATGAGCAGTTCTTC

length: 13
size: few
D: -
J: TRBJ2-1
V: TRBV5-1
CDR3: CASSLEDFGEQFF
DNA: TGCGCCAGCAGCTTGGAAGATTTTGGCGAGCAGTTCTTC

length: 15
size: once
D: TRBD2
J: TRBJ2-1
V: TRBV14
CDR3: CASSQRLAGFDEQFF
DNA: TGTGCCAGCAGCCAACGGCTAGCGGGATTCGATGAGCAGTTCTTC

length: 15
size: -
D: -
J: TRBJ2-1
V: TRBV5-1
CDR3: CASSLTGSSYNEQFF
DNA: TGCGCCAGCAGCTTGACGGGAAGCTCCTACAATGAGCAGTTCTTC

length: 14
size: -
D: TRBD1
J: TRBJ1-2
V: TRBV7-2
CDR3: CASSFSTGNYGYTF
DNA: TGTGCCAGCAGCTTTTCGACAGGGAACTATGGCTACACCTTC

length: 14
size: -
D: -
J: TRBJ2-3
V: TRBV2
CDR3: CASSERGGVYTQYF
DNA: TGTGCCAGCTCGGAAAGGGGGGGCGTGTATACGCAGTATTTT

length: 13
size: -
D: -
J: TRBJ1-5
V: TRBV30
CDR3: CAWSTGEGQPQHF
DNA: TGTGCCTGGAGTACGGGGGAGGGTCAGCCCCAGCATTTT

length: 15
size: once
D: TRBD2
J: TRBJ2-3
V: TRBV7-2
CDR3: CASSLGGGLTDTQYF
DNA: TGTGCCAGCAGCTTAGGCGGGGGACTGACAGATACGCAGTATTTT

length: 14
size: few
D: -
J: TRBJ1-1
V: TRBV28
CDR3: CASSPGGMNTEAFF
DNA: TGTGCCAGCAGCCCCGGAGGCATGAACACTGAAGCTTTCTTT

length: 17
size: few
D: TRBD1
J: TRBJ1-2
V: TRBV5-1
CDR3: CASSSTRTGDTNYGYTF
DNA: TGCGCCAGCAGCTCGACAAGGACAGGGGATACTAACTATGGCTACACCTTC

length: 14
size: few
D: -
J: TRBJ2-4
V: TRBV6-1
CDR3: CASRSRDFLNIQYF
DNA: TGTGCCAGCAGGTCCCGGGACTTCCTGAACATTCAGTACTTC

length: 12
size: -
D: -
J: TRBJ2-7
V: TRBV7-6
CDR3: CASSLAGEEQYF
DNA: TGTGCCAGCAGCTTAGCTGGTGAGGAGCAGTACTTC

length: 15
size: few
D: TRBD2
J: TRBJ2-7
V: TRBV5-5
CDR3: CASRALGRESYEQYF
DNA: TGTGCCAGCAGGGCTCTGGGGCGGGAGTCCTACGAGCAGTACTTC

length: 15
size: -
D: -
J: TRBJ1-4
V: TRBV19
CDR3: CASRGDISYEEKLFF
DNA: TGTGCCAGTAGAGGGGACATCTCCTACGAGGAAAAACTGTTTTTT

length: 15
size: -
D: TRBD2
J: TRBJ2-7
V: TRBV15
CDR3: CATSSKRERSYEQYF
DNA: TGTGCCACCAGTTCTAAGCGGGAGCGGTCCTACGAGCAGTACTTC

length: 13
size: -
D: -
J: TRBJ2-1
V: TRBV19
CDR3: CASQWAFNNEQFF
DNA: TGTGCCAGCCAGTGGGCATTCAACAATGAGCAGTTCTTC

length: 16
size: few
D: TRBD2
J: TRBJ2-3
V: TRBV28
CDR3: CASSLPQAGAGDTQYF
DNA: TGTGCCAGCAGTTTACCCCAAGCGGGAGCAGGCGATACGCAGTATTTT

length: 14
size: -
D: -
J: TRBJ2-7
V: TRBV28
CDR3: CASSLGEPAYEQYF
DNA: TGTGCCAGCAGTTTGGGCGAGCCGGCCTACGAGCAGTACTTC

length: 13
size: -
D: -
J: TRBJ1-1
V: TRBV29-1
CDR3: CSVEEGAAPEAFF
DNA: TGCAGCGTTGAAGAGGGGGCGGCGCCTGAAGCTTTCTTT

length: 15
size: once
D: -
J: TRBJ2-1
V: TRBV7-3
CDR3: CASSFKSTGFYEQFF
DNA: TGTGCCAGCAGCTTTAAATCGACAGGATTTTATGAGCAGTTCTTC

length: 12
size: few
D: -
J: TRBJ1-1
V: TRBV29-1
CDR3: CSASRESAEAFF
DNA: TGCAGCGCCAGCAGGGAATCGGCTGAAGCTTTCTTT

length: 15
size: -
D: TRBD1
J: TRBJ2-1
V: TRBV6-5
CDR3: CASSSDRSSYNEQFF
DNA: TGTGCCAGCAGTTCGGACAGGAGCTCCTACAATGAGCAGTTCTTC

length: 15
size: -
D: TRBD2
J: TRBJ2-5
V: TRBV7-2
CDR3: CASSLGLAGTETQYF
DNA: TGTGCCAGCAGCTTAGGGCTAGCGGGAACGGAGACCCAGTACTTC

length: 16
size: -
D: -
J: TRBJ2-4
V: TRBV28
CDR3: CASSNPKLTGKNIQYF
DNA: TGTGCCAGCAGTAACCCCAAACTCACGGGCAAAAACATTCAGTACTTC

length: 16
size: few
D: TRBD2
J: TRBJ2-2
V: TRBV7-2
CDR3: CASSLESGLVPGELFF
DNA: TGTGCCAGCAGCTTAGAGAGTGGACTAGTTCCCGGGGAGCTGTTTTTT

length: 14
size: few
D: -
J: TRBJ2-7
V: TRBV28
CDR3: CASKGGADISEQYF
DNA: TGTGCCAGCAAGGGGGGGGCGGATATAAGCGAGCAGTACTTC

length: 15
size: -
D: -
J: TRBJ2-7
V: TRBV5-5
CDR3: CASSLIVIGTYEQYF
DNA: TGTGCCAGCAGCTTAATAGTTATCGGGACCTACGAGCAGTACTTC

length: 14
size: once
D: -
J: TRBJ2-3
V: TRBV5-1
CDR3: CASSLRQEADTQYF
DNA: TGCGCCAGCAGCCTCCGACAGGAGGCAGATACGCAGTATTTT

length: 17
size: -
D: -
J: TRBJ1-5
V: TRBV18
CDR3: CASSLTTQGVGNQPQHF
DNA: TGTGCCAGCTCACTCACCACACAGGGAGTCGGCAATCAGCCCCAGCATTTT

length: 14
size: -
D: TRBD1
J: TRBJ2-3
V: TRBV10-3
CDR3: CATTKGASTDTQYF
DNA: TGTGCCACCACGAAGGGGGCTAGCACAGATACGCAGTATTTT

length: 15
size: -
D: TRBD2
J: TRBJ2-5
V: TRBV25-1
CDR3: CASSGSGGFQETQYF
DNA: TGTGCCAGCAGTGGTAGCGGGGGATTTCAAGAGACCCAGTACTTC

length: 16
size: -
D: TRBD1
J: TRBJ1-1
V: TRBV27
CDR3: CASSRRFTGADTEAFF
DNA: TGTGCCAGCTCGCGTCGGTTTACAGGGGCGGACACTGAAGCTTTCTTT

length: 14
size: -
D: -
J: TRBJ2-7
V: TRBV9
CDR3: CASIHGSRSYEQYF
DNA: TGTGCCAGCATACACGGGAGTAGGTCCTACGAGCAGTACTTC

length: 13
size: -
D: -
J: TRBJ1-2
V: TRBV25-1
CDR3: CASSGGGNYGYTF
DNA: TGTGCCAGCAGTGGAGGGGGAAACTATGGCTACACCTTC

length: 16
size: -
D: TRBD2
J: TRBJ2-5
V: TRBV7-2
CDR3: CASSQHESGSGETQYF
DNA: TGTGCCAGCAGCCAACACGAGAGCGGGAGTGGGGAGACCCAGTACTTC

length: 21
size: -
D: -
J: TRBJ2-2
V: TRBV23-1
CDR3: CASSHREGATSGSRLPGSCFF
DNA: -

length: 14
size: -
D: TRBD2
J: TRBJ2-7
V: TRBV7-2
CDR3: CASSLAGLSYEQYF
DNA: TGTGCCAGCAGCTTAGCGGGACTAAGCTACGAGCAGTACTTC

length: 12
size: -
D: -
J: TRBJ2-7
V: TRBV7-2
CDR3: CASSLDLYEQYF
DNA: TGTGCCAGCAGCTTAGATCTCTACGAGCAGTACTTC

length: 15
size: -
D: -
J: TRBJ2-2
V: TRBV9
CDR3: CASSEQVPGTGELFF
DNA: TGTGCCAGCAGCGAACAGGTCCCCGGGACCGGGGAGCTGTTTTTT

length: 16
size: -
D: TRBD2
J: TRBJ2-1
V: TRBV27
CDR3: CASSLSAGGPYNEQFF
DNA: TGTGCCAGCAGTTTATCGGCGGGAGGGCCCTACAATGAGCAGTTCTTC

length: 14
size: -
D: TRBD1
J: TRBJ2-7
V: TRBV18
CDR3: CASSPGTGSYEQYF
DNA: TGTGCCAGCTCACCCGGGACAGGGTCCTACGAGCAGTACTTC

length: 15
size: -
D: -
J: TRBJ2-2
V: TRBV7-2
CDR3: CASSFRRQNNGELFF
DNA: TGTGCCAGCAGCTTTCGCCGTCAGAATAACGGGGAGCTGTTTTTT

length: 14
size: -
D: -
J: TRBJ2-2
V: TRBV30
CDR3: CAWSGQGNTGELFF
DNA: TGTGCCTGGAGCGGGCAGGGGAACACCGGGGAGCTGTTTTTT

length: 14
size: -
D: TRBD1
J: TRBJ2-7
V: TRBV18
CDR3: CASSQDRESYEQYF
DNA: TGTGCCAGCTCACAAGACAGGGAGAGTTACGAGCAGTACTTC

length: 14
size: -
D: -
J: TRBJ1-4
V: TRBV18
CDR3: CASSPPTVNEKLFF
DNA: TGTGCCAGCTCACCTCCGACAGTTAATGAAAAACTGTTTTTT

length: 14
size: -
D: TRBD2
J: TRBJ2-1
V: TRBV10-3
CDR3: CAISRTSDYNEQFF
DNA: TGTGCCATCAGTCGGACTAGCGACTACAATGAGCAGTTCTTC

length: 17
size: few
D: TRBD2
J: TRBJ2-5
V: TRBV28
CDR3: CASATRSSGRFQETQYF
DNA: TGTGCCAGCGCTACACGGTCCAGCGGGAGGTTCCAAGAGACCCAGTACTTC

length: 14
size: few
D: TRBD1
J: TRBJ1-1
V: TRBV28
CDR3: CASSLHRGDTEAFF
DNA: TGTGCCAGCAGTTTGCACAGGGGGGACACTGAAGCTTTCTTT

length: 16
size: -
D: -
J: TRBJ2-1
V: TRBV5-5
CDR3: CASSPSQGGSYNEQFF
DNA: TGTGCCAGCAGCCCCTCACAGGGTGGCTCCTACAATGAGCAGTTCTTC

length: 14
size: -
D: TRBD1
J: TRBJ2-7
V: TRBV5-1
CDR3: CASSWLTGTYEQYF
DNA: TGCGCCAGCAGCTGGTTGACAGGGACCTACGAGCAGTACTTC

length: 12
size: few
D: -
J: TRBJ2-5
V: TRBV7-2
CDR3: CASSLVRETQYF
DNA: TGTGCCAGCAGCTTAGTCAGAGAGACCCAGTACTTC

length: 18
size: once
D: TRBD2
J: TRBJ2-1
V: TRBV5-6
CDR3: CASSFVAVAGASYNEQFF
DNA: TGTGCCAGCAGCTTCGTGGCAGTAGCGGGAGCTTCCTACAATGAGCAGTTCTTC

length: 15
size: -
D: TRBD2
J: TRBJ2-1
V: TRBV19
CDR3: CASSLAGAISTEQFF
DNA: TGTGCCAGTAGTCTAGCGGGAGCTATCTCGACTGAGCAGTTCTTC